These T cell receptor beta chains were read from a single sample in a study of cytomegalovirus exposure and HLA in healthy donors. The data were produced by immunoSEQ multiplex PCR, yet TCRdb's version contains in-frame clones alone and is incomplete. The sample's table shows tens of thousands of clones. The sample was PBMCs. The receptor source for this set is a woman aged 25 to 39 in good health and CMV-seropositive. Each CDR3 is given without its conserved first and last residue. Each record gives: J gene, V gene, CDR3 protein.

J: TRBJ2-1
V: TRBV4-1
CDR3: ASSQGTGGTNEQF

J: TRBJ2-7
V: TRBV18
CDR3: ASSPAAYEQY

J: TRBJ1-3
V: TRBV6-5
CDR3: ASSPTGTGNTIY

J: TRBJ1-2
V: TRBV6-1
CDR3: ASTGGGAYYGYT

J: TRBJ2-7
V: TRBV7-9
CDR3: ASSQRTSGDEQY

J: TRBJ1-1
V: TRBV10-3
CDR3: AISSQGGTEAF

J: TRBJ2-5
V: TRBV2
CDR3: ASTPDSGGRGTQY

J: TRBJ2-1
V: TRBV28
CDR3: ASSLLGGPRNEQF

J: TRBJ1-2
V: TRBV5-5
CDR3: ASSLATAGYT

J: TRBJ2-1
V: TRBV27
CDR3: ASSLLLSYNEQF

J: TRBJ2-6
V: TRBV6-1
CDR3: ASSDEGTGIGANVLT

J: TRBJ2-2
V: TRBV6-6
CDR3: ASSRKAGGRTGELF

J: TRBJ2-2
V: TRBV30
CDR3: AWSRGSPDGELF

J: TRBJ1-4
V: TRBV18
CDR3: ASSPRSNEKLF

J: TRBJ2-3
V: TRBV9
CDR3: ASSVPGGESDTQY

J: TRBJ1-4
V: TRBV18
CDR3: ASREAREEKLF

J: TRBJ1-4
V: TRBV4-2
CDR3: ASSQDRGEKLF

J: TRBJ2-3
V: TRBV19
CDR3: ASSHLSGRGPDTQY

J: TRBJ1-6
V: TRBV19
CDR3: ANFPRSRGRSPLH

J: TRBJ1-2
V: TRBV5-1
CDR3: ASSLGTGDYGYT

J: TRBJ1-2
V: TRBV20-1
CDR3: SASREGGYT

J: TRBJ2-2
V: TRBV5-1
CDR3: ASSWGDRLYTGELF

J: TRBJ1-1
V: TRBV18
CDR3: ASSQANTEAF

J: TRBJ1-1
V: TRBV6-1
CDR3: AIDRGLVNTEAF

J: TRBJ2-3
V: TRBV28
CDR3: ASSFMRGDRDTQY

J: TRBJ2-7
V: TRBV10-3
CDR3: AISETGGFPTYEQY

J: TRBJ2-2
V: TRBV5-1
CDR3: ASSFISNTGELF

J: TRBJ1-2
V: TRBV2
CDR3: ASSGQQGNYGYT

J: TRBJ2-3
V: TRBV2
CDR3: ASSEVSSGGDTQY

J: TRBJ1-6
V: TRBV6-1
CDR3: ASSPRTGDSSPLH

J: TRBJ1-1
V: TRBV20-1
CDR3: SVGARTEAF

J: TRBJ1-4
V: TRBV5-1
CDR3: ASSLAGGGEKLF

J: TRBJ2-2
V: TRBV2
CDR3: ASSEGGAGELF

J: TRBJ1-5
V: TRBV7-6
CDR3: ASSLGQGGVQPQH

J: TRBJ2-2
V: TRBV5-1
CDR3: ASSSRDSLGTGELF

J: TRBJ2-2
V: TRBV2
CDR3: ASSASGGGYTGELF

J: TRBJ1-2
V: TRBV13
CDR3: ASSLGGQGNGYT

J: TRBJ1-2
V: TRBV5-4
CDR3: ASSLDQGGYGYT

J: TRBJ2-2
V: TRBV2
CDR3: ASSTGSNTGELF

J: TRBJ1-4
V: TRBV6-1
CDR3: ASRDRAGWEKLF

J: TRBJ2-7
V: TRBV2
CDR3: ASRVGQGGSYEQY

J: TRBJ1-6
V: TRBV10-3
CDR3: ATSRGADSPLH

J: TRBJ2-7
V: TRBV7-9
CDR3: ASSLAQGLVQY

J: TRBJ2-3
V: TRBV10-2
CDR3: ASGPLDRVTDTQY

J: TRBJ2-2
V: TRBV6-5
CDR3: ASSWGTVPAGELF

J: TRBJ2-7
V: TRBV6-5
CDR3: ASKDRGEQY

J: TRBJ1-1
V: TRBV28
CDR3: ASSPSPMDRDTEAF

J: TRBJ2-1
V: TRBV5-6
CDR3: ASSLGGGSYNEQF

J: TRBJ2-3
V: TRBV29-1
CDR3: SVEAGGTDTQY

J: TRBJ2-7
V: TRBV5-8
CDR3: ASSKRQGLIPTYEQY

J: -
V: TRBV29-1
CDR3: SVGGNYEQY

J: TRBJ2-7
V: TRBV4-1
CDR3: ASSQALTSGATYEQY

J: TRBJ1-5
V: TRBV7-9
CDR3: ASSRGTGAGSNQPQH

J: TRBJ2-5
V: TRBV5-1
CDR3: ASRGRGLRETQY

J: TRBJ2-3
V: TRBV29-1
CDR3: SVEGGRTDTQY

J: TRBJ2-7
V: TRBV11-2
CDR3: ASSLVFGGGIHEQY

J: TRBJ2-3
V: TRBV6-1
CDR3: ASTGNAGTQY